This entry is about one T cell receptor beta chain. Its specificity is unknown. The sample comes from a study of cytotoxic CD8 clonotypes in ibrutinib-treated CLL. Overall study context: IGHV unmutated 17; relapsed/refractory 11; treatment-naive under 16. Study-wide points: Baseline values of clonality outstripped age-matched healthy donors and followed circulating CD8+ T-cell counts.

Per germline, CDR1 MRHNA and CDR2 SNTAGT. V was shortened by 3 bases and J by 5 bases, with 14 bases between the two germline ends. The CDR3 runs to 14 residues. Sequencing was performed with immunoSEQ multiplex PCR; in TCRdb, only in-frame clones are kept and a portion is missing. The sample includes 300,000 to 400,000 clones, over 60% seen only once; the top ten take just under 6.5%. J is TRBJ2-7 and V is TRBV6-4; D is possibly TRBD2 (6 bases). The origin of this receptor is a human donor with chronic lymphocytic leukemia. The specimen comprised PBMCs, sampled after 36 months of ibrutinib treatment. This CDR3 is CASSDPGSVDEQYF. CDR3 nucleotide sequence: TGTGCCAGCAGTGATCCCGGGAGCGTCGACGAGCAGTACTTC.